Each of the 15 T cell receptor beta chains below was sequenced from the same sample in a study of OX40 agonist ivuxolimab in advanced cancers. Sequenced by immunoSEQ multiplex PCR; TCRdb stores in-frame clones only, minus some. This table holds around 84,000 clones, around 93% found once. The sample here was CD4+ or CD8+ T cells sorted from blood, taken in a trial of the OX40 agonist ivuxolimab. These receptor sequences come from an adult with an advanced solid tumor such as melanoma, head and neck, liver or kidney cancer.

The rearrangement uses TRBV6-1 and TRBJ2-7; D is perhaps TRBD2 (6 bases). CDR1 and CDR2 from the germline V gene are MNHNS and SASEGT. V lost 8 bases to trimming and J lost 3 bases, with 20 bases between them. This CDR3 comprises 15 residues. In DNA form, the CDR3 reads TGTGCCAGCCGGGGTTCATTAGCGGATTACTACGAGCAGTACTTC. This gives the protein CASRGSLADYYEQYF.

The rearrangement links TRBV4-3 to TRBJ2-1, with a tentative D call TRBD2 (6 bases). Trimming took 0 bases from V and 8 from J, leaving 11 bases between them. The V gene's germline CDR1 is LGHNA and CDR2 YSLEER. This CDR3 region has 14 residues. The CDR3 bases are TGCGCCAGCAGCCAAGAGGGGTCGGGAGATGAGCAGTTCTTC. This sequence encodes CASSQEGSGDEQFF.

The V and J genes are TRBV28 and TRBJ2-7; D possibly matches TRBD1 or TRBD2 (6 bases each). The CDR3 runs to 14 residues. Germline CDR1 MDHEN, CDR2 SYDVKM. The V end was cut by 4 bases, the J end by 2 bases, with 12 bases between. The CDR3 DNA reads TGTGCCAGCAGTTCGGGGGCAATCCCCTACGAGCAGTACTTC. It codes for CASSSGAIPYEQYF.

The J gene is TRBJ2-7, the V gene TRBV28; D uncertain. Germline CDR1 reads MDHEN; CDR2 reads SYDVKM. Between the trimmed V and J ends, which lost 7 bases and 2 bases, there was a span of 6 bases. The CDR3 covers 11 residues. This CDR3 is CASKRTYEQYF. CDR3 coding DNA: TGTGCCAGCAAAAGAACCTACGAGCAGTACTTC.

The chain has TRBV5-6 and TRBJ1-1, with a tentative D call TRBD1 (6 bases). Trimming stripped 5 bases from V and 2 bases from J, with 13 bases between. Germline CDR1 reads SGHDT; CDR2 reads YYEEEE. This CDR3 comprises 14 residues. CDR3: CASSNRVRNTEAFF. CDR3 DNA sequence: TGTGCCAGCAGTAACAGGGTGAGAAACACTGAAGCTTTCTTT.

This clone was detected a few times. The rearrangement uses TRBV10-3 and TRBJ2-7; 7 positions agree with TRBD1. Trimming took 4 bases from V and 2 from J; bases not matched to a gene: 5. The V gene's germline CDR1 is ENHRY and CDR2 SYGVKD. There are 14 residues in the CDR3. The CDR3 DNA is TGTGCCATCAGTGTGGGGACAGTTCCCTACGAGCAGTACTTC. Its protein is CAISVGTVPYEQYF.

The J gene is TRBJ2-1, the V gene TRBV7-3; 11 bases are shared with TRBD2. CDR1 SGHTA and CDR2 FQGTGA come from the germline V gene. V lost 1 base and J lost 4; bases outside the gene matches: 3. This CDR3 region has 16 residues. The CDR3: CASSLKGLADYNEQFF. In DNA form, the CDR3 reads TGTGCCAGCAGCTTAAAGGGACTAGCGGATTACAATGAGCAGTTCTTC.

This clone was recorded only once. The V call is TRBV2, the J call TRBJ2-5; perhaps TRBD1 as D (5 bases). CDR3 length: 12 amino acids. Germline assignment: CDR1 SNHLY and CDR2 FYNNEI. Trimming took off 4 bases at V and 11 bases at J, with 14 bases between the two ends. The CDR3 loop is CASSGRAGMQYF. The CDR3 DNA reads TGTGCCAGCAGTGGCAGGGCAGGCATGCAGTACTTC. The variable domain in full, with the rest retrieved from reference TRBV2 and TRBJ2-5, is EPEVTQTPSHQVTQMGQEVILRCVPISNHLYFYWYRQILGQKVEFLVSFYNNEISEKSEIFDDQFSVERPDGSNFTLKIRSTKLEDSAMYFCASSGRAGMQYFGPGTRLLVL.

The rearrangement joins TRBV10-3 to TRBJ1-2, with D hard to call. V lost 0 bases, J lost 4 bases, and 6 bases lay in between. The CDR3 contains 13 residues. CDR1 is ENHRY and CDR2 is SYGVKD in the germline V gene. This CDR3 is CAISESKSYGYTF. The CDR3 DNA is TGTGCCATCAGTGAGTCGAAGAGCTATGGCTACACCTTC.

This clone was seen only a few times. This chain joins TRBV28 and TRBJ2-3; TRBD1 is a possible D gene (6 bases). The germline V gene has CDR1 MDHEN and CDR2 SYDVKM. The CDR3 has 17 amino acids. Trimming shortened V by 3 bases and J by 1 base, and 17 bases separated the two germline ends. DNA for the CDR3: TGTGCCAGCAGTTTTCAGGGGTCCGGGTGGGGCACAGATACGCAGTATTTT. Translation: CASSFQGSGWGTDTQYF.

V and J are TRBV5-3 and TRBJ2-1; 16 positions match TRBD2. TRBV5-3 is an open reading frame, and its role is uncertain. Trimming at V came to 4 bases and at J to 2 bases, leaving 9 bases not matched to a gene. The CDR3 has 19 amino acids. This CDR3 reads CARSRGLAGGPGAYNEQFF. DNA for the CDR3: TGTGCCAGAAGCCGGGGACTAGCGGGAGGGCCGGGCGCCTACAATGAGCAGTTCTTC.

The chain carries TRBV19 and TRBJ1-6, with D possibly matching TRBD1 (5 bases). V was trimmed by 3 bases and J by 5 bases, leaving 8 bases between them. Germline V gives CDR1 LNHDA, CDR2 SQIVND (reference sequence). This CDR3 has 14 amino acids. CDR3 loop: CASSIGTNNSPLHF. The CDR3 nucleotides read TGTGCCAGTAGTATCGGGACCAATAATTCACCCCTCCACTTT.

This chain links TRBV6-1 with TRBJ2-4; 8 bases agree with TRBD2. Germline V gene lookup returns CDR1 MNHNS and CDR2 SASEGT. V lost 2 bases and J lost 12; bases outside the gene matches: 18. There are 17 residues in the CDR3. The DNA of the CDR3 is TGTGCCAGCAGTGAAACCACCGGGAGGGGGGGGAAAAACGATCAGTACTTC. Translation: CASSETTGRGGKNDQYF.

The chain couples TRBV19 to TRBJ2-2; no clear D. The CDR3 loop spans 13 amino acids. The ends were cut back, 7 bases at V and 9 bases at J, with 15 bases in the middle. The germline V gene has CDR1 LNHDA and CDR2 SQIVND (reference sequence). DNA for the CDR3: TGTGCCAGTACCCCTGTAGGGTTCAGGGAGCTGTTTTTT. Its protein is CASTPVGFRELFF.

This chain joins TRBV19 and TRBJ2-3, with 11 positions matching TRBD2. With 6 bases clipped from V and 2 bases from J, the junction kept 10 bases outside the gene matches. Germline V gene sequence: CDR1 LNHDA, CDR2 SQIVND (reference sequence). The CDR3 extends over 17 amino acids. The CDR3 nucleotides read TGTGCCAGTAGATCGGGACTAGCGGAATTTAACACAGATACGCAGTATTTT. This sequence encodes CASRSGLAEFNTDTQYF.